Listed below are T cell receptor beta chains from one sample, sequenced in a study of human T cells and chemical hapten exposure. Each CDR3 protein gets one entry after TCRdb re-called the RACE reads with MiXCR. Among about 170,000 distinct CDR3 sequences listed, 25% to 35% were seen once. The sample in question was whole blood, obtained in connection with sensitization to the hapten diphenylcyclopropenone (DPC). These receptors came from a woman aged 18 to 35 with alopecia areata. Some clones in this sample may be carry-over from other donors' samples. CDR3s include the opening cysteine and the closing phenylalanine or tryptophan. Fields, in order: J gene, clone size, D gene, V gene, CDR3 protein, CDR3 DNA. A D gene is named only where the DNA matches it firmly. Clone size appears in some rows only: once, few, many, or a class for an expanded clone.

j_gene: TRBJ1-5
abundance: NA
d_gene: TRBD1
v_gene: TRBV20-1
CDR3aa: CSARDPGGAGQPQHF
CDR3nt: TGCAGTGCTAGAGATCCAGGGGGCGCGGGTCAGCCCCAGCATTTT

j_gene: TRBJ2-2
abundance: NA
d_gene: NA
v_gene: TRBV6-6
CDR3aa: CASERVTGELFF
CDR3nt: TGTGCCAGCGAGAGGGTTACCGGGGAGCTGTTTTTT

j_gene: TRBJ2-4
abundance: NA
d_gene: TRBD2
v_gene: TRBV29-1
CDR3aa: CSTTQAGGLPNIQYF
CDR3nt: TGCAGCACCACACAAGCGGGAGGGCTTCCAAACATTCAGTACTTC

j_gene: TRBJ2-1
abundance: NA
d_gene: NA
v_gene: TRBV27
CDR3aa: CASSLFPQGYNEQFF
CDR3nt: TGTGCCAGCAGTTTATTTCCACAGGGCTACAATGAGCAGTTCTTC

j_gene: TRBJ2-7
abundance: NA
d_gene: NA
v_gene: TRBV6-6
CDR3aa: CASSLWTSSYEQYF
CDR3nt: TGTGCCAGCAGTCTATGGACATCCTCCTACGAGCAGTACTTC

j_gene: TRBJ2-2
abundance: NA
d_gene: NA
v_gene: TRBV24-1
CDR3aa: CATSDSQRNTGELFF
CDR3nt: TGTGCCACCAGTGATTCGCAGAGGAACACCGGGGAGCTGTTTTTT

j_gene: TRBJ1-5
abundance: NA
d_gene: NA
v_gene: TRBV3-1
CDR3aa: CASSPRIGNQPQHF
CDR3nt: TGTGCCAGCAGCCCCAGGATAGGTAATCAGCCCCAGCATTTT

j_gene: TRBJ1-4
abundance: NA
d_gene: TRBD1
v_gene: TRBV4-3
CDR3aa: CASSRLRTGGVVGYEKLFF
CDR3nt: TGCGCCAGCAGCCGGTTACGCACAGGGGGAGTGGTTGGGTATGAAAAACTGTTTTTT

j_gene: TRBJ2-1
abundance: few
d_gene: TRBD2
v_gene: TRBV25-1
CDR3aa: CASSEFSGGTYNEQFF
CDR3nt: TGTGCCAGCAGTGAATTCAGCGGGGGCACCTACAATGAGCAGTTCTTC

j_gene: TRBJ1-5
abundance: NA
d_gene: NA
v_gene: TRBV20-1
CDR3aa: CSAREALEPQHF
CDR3nt: TGCAGTGCTAGAGAAGCCTTGGAGCCCCAGCATTTT

j_gene: TRBJ1-5
abundance: NA
d_gene: NA
v_gene: TRBV27
CDR3aa: CASSLAGEKPQHF
CDR3nt: TGTGCCAGCAGTTTAGCCGGGGAGAAGCCCCAGCATTTT

j_gene: TRBJ2-7
abundance: NA
d_gene: TRBD1
v_gene: TRBV5-1
CDR3aa: CASRFGTGEFYEQYF
CDR3nt: TGCGCCAGCAGGTTCGGGACAGGGGAATTTTACGAGCAGTACTTC

j_gene: TRBJ1-1
abundance: many
d_gene: NA
v_gene: TRBV6-1
CDR3aa: CASSEKGGNEAFF
CDR3nt: TGTGCCAGCAGTGAAAAAGGGGGAAATGAAGCTTTCTTT

j_gene: TRBJ2-7
abundance: NA
d_gene: TRBD1
v_gene: TRBV29-1
CDR3aa: CSVEGGQGAEQYF
CDR3nt: TGCAGCGTTGAAGGAGGACAGGGCGCCGAGCAGTACTTC

j_gene: TRBJ2-7
abundance: many
d_gene: NA
v_gene: TRBV29-1
CDR3aa: CSVAMDIGYEQYF
CDR3nt: TGCAGCGTTGCAATGGACATCGGCTACGAGCAGTACTTC

j_gene: TRBJ1-6
abundance: few
d_gene: NA
v_gene: TRBV27
CDR3aa: CASSFVGYSPLHF
CDR3nt: TGTGCCAGCAGTTTTGTGGGGTATTCACCCCTCCACTTT

j_gene: TRBJ2-7
abundance: NA
d_gene: NA
v_gene: TRBV5-1
CDR3aa: CASSLTGDKFYEQYF
CDR3nt: TGCGCCAGCAGCTTGACTGGGGACAAATTCTACGAGCAGTACTTC

j_gene: TRBJ1-2
abundance: few
d_gene: NA
v_gene: TRBV9
CDR3aa: CASSVAPTGPNYGYTF
CDR3nt: TGTGCCAGCAGCGTAGCTCCGACAGGACCGAACTATGGCTACACCTTC

j_gene: TRBJ1-1
abundance: NA
d_gene: NA
v_gene: TRBV6-1
CDR3aa: CASSEVGGAFF
CDR3nt: TGTGCCAGCAGTGAGGTGGGGGGAGCTTTCTTT

j_gene: TRBJ1-1
abundance: many
d_gene: NA
v_gene: TRBV3-1
CDR3aa: CASSQGDRNTEAFF
CDR3nt: TGTGCCAGCAGCCAAGGAGATCGGAACACTGAAGCTTTCTTT

j_gene: TRBJ2-3
abundance: few
d_gene: TRBD1
v_gene: TRBV29-1
CDR3aa: CSVDGTGVTDTQYF
CDR3nt: TGCAGCGTAGACGGGACAGGGGTCACAGATACGCAGTATTTT

j_gene: TRBJ2-7
abundance: many
d_gene: TRBD2
v_gene: TRBV9
CDR3aa: CASSVGLGAYEQYF
CDR3nt: TGTGCCAGCAGCGTCGGACTAGGGGCCTACGAGCAGTACTTC

j_gene: TRBJ2-7
abundance: many
d_gene: NA
v_gene: TRBV4-2
CDR3aa: CASSQGVNEQYF
CDR3nt: TGTGCCAGCAGCCAGGGGGTCAACGAGCAGTACTTC

j_gene: TRBJ1-2
abundance: few
d_gene: NA
v_gene: TRBV2
CDR3aa: CASKGENYGYTF
CDR3nt: TGTGCCAGCAAGGGAGAAAACTATGGCTACACCTTC

j_gene: TRBJ1-3
abundance: few
d_gene: NA
v_gene: TRBV18
CDR3aa: CASSPSGTSGNTIYF
CDR3nt: TGTGCCAGCTCACCTAGCGGGACCTCTGGAAACACCATATATTTT

j_gene: TRBJ1-2
abundance: NA
d_gene: NA
v_gene: TRBV28
CDR3aa: CASSLNSDTDTYDGYTF
CDR3nt: TGTGCCAGCAGCCTCAACTCCGACACTGACACATATGATGGCTACACCTTC

j_gene: TRBJ2-1
abundance: NA
d_gene: NA
v_gene: TRBV20-1
CDR3aa: CSASGGSSYNEQFF
CDR3nt: TGCAGTGCTAGCGGGGGAAGCTCCTACAATGAGCAGTTCTTC

j_gene: TRBJ1-5
abundance: few
d_gene: NA
v_gene: TRBV21-1
CDR3aa: CASSPGQGWDQPQHF
CDR3nt: TGTGCCAGCAGCCCCGGACAGGGGTGGGATCAGCCCCAGCATTTT

j_gene: TRBJ2-7
abundance: NA
d_gene: TRBD1
v_gene: TRBV4-1
CDR3aa: CASSRDRVLSYEQYF
CDR3nt: TGCGCCAGCAGCCGGGACAGGGTTTTGTCCTACGAGCAGTACTTC

j_gene: TRBJ1-3
abundance: few
d_gene: TRBD1
v_gene: TRBV29-1
CDR3aa: CSVAGQNSGNTIYF
CDR3nt: TGCAGCGTAGCGGGACAGAACTCTGGAAACACCATATATTTT

j_gene: TRBJ2-7
abundance: many
d_gene: NA
v_gene: TRBV12-3/TRBV12-4
CDR3aa: CASSLFWGYEQYF
CDR3nt: TGTGCCAGCAGTTTATTTTGGGGGTACGAGCAGTACTTC

j_gene: TRBJ2-7
abundance: few
d_gene: NA
v_gene: TRBV6-2/TRBV6-3
CDR3aa: CASRTSGPLHEQYF
CDR3nt: TGTGCCAGCAGGACTTCGGGACCGCTCCACGAGCAGTACTTC

j_gene: TRBJ2-7
abundance: few
d_gene: TRBD1
v_gene: TRBV5-4
CDR3aa: CASSIGTGASYEQYF
CDR3nt: TGTGCCAGCAGCATAGGGACAGGGGCAAGCTACGAGCAGTACTTC

j_gene: TRBJ2-1
abundance: NA
d_gene: TRBD2
v_gene: TRBV7-9
CDR3aa: CASSLGTSGNEQFF
CDR3nt: TGTGCCAGCAGCTTAGGGACTAGCGGGAATGAGCAGTTCTTC

j_gene: TRBJ1-1
abundance: NA
d_gene: NA
v_gene: TRBV11-3
CDR3aa: CASSFLTSTEAFF
CDR3nt: TGTGCCAGCAGCTTCTTGACGAGCACTGAAGCTTTCTTT

j_gene: TRBJ1-1
abundance: NA
d_gene: NA
v_gene: TRBV15
CDR3aa: CATSRDLWTDKGNTEAFF
CDR3nt: TGTGCCACCAGCAGAGATCTCTGGACAGATAAGGGGAACACTGAAGCTTTCTTT

j_gene: TRBJ2-1
abundance: few
d_gene: NA
v_gene: TRBV11-1
CDR3aa: CASSYRDEQFF
CDR3nt: TGTGCCAGCAGCTACCGGGATGAGCAGTTCTTC

j_gene: TRBJ2-1
abundance: NA
d_gene: TRBD2
v_gene: TRBV28
CDR3aa: CASNIIAGARVRSEQFF
CDR3nt: TGTGCCAGCAATATCATCGCGGGAGCTAGAGTGAGAAGTGAGCAGTTCTTC

j_gene: TRBJ2-7
abundance: NA
d_gene: TRBD1
v_gene: TRBV9
CDR3aa: CASSVGGQGFYEQYF
CDR3nt: TGTGCCAGCAGCGTAGGGGGACAGGGCTTCTACGAGCAGTACTTC

j_gene: TRBJ2-5
abundance: few
d_gene: NA
v_gene: TRBV20-1
CDR3aa: CSARTPETQYF
CDR3nt: TGCAGTGCCAGGACGCCCGAGACCCAGTACTTC

j_gene: TRBJ2-2
abundance: few
d_gene: TRBD2
v_gene: TRBV6-5
CDR3aa: CAGRSGGDTGELFF
CDR3nt: TGTGCCGGGCGTAGCGGGGGGGACACCGGGGAGCTGTTTTTT

j_gene: TRBJ2-1
abundance: NA
d_gene: TRBD2
v_gene: TRBV29-1
CDR3aa: CSGGRDNEQFF
CDR3nt: TGCAGCGGGGGGAGGGACAATGAGCAGTTCTTC

j_gene: TRBJ1-1
abundance: NA
d_gene: TRBD1
v_gene: TRBV6-6
CDR3aa: CASNQGAMNTEAFF
CDR3nt: TGTGCCAGCAACCAGGGGGCTATGAACACTGAAGCTTTCTTT

j_gene: TRBJ2-5
abundance: NA
d_gene: TRBD1
v_gene: TRBV6-1
CDR3aa: CASRGTGGFETQYF
CDR3nt: TGTGCCAGCAGAGGGACAGGGGGGTTCGAGACCCAGTACTTC

j_gene: TRBJ1-2
abundance: NA
d_gene: TRBD1
v_gene: TRBV5-1
CDR3aa: CASSLGRDSPVENYGYTF
CDR3nt: TGCGCCAGCAGCTTGGGGCGGGACAGTCCAGTCGAAAACTATGGCTACACCTTC

j_gene: TRBJ1-2
abundance: few
d_gene: TRBD1
v_gene: TRBV27
CDR3aa: CASSISTGDRGYTF
CDR3nt: TGTGCCAGCAGTATATCGACAGGGGATAGAGGCTACACCTTC